This is a list of T cell receptor beta chains from one sample in a study of OX40 agonist ivuxolimab in advanced cancers. Method: immunoSEQ multiplex PCR; TCRdb's copy keeps in-frame clones and lacks some. The sample has 55,000 to 70,000 clones, more than 85% seen once. Here the sequenced sample was CD4+ or CD8+ T cells sorted from blood, taken in a trial of the OX40 agonist ivuxolimab. These receptors came from an adult with an advanced solid tumor such as melanoma, head and neck, liver or kidney cancer. CDR3s leave out the opening cysteine and the closing phenylalanine or tryptophan. The D gene is left open where the match is weak.

d_gene: TRBD1; len: 11; v_gene: TRBV6-5; j_gene: TRBJ2-5; CDR3aa: ASSRDRGETQY
d_gene: NA; len: 13; v_gene: TRBV13; j_gene: TRBJ2-7; CDR3aa: ASSLDPTLSYEQY
d_gene: NA; len: 16; v_gene: TRBV2; j_gene: TRBJ2-5; CDR3aa: ASSEVVTAANGWETQY
d_gene: NA; len: 12; v_gene: TRBV4-2; j_gene: TRBJ1-2; CDR3aa: ASSQSGQYYGYT
d_gene: TRBD1; len: 13; v_gene: TRBV7-2; j_gene: TRBJ2-7; CDR3aa: ASSSSGQGAYEQY
d_gene: NA; len: 13; v_gene: TRBV2; j_gene: TRBJ1-5; CDR3aa: ASNWGGTSNQPQH
d_gene: NA; len: 15; v_gene: TRBV7-7; j_gene: TRBJ2-1; CDR3aa: ASSPRASGGLYNEQF
d_gene: NA; len: 11; v_gene: TRBV7-9; j_gene: TRBJ1-5; CDR3aa: ASSLTADQPQH
d_gene: NA; len: 14; v_gene: TRBV6-1; j_gene: TRBJ1-6; CDR3aa: ASSGMIQTVGSPLH
d_gene: TRBD2; len: 18; v_gene: TRBV18; j_gene: TRBJ2-3; CDR3aa: ASSPRLQPRLAGPTDTQY
d_gene: NA; len: 12; v_gene: TRBV6-1; j_gene: TRBJ1-1; CDR3aa: ASTRLIGNTEAF
d_gene: NA; len: 12; v_gene: TRBV5-4; j_gene: TRBJ2-5; CDR3aa: ASSLEAGLETQY
d_gene: TRBD1; len: 12; v_gene: TRBV27; j_gene: TRBJ2-7; CDR3aa: ASSPRQGSYEQY
d_gene: NA; len: 11; v_gene: TRBV2; j_gene: TRBJ1-6; CDR3aa: ASTRQSNSPLH
d_gene: TRBD1; len: 12; v_gene: TRBV19; j_gene: TRBJ1-1; CDR3aa: ASSTRTGGTEAF
d_gene: TRBD1; len: 13; v_gene: TRBV27; j_gene: TRBJ1-2; CDR3aa: ASSLEGARVSGYT
d_gene: NA; len: 13; v_gene: TRBV2; j_gene: TRBJ2-1; CDR3aa: ASTYRLLSYNEQF
d_gene: TRBD1; len: 13; v_gene: TRBV12-5; j_gene: TRBJ1-1; CDR3aa: ASGFSGTGNTEAF
d_gene: TRBD1; len: 15; v_gene: TRBV5-4; j_gene: TRBJ2-1; CDR3aa: ASSLGANRGPYNEQF
d_gene: NA; len: 10; v_gene: TRBV7-6; j_gene: TRBJ2-2; CDR3aa: ASTTGSGELF
d_gene: NA; len: 11; v_gene: TRBV2; j_gene: TRBJ2-5; CDR3aa: ASIRSTGETQY
d_gene: TRBD1; len: 12; v_gene: TRBV18; j_gene: TRBJ1-5; CDR3aa: ASSLGQGGQPQH
d_gene: TRBD2; len: 13; v_gene: TRBV5-4; j_gene: TRBJ2-1; CDR3aa: ASTLTSGLGNEQF
d_gene: NA; len: 15; v_gene: TRBV19; j_gene: TRBJ2-2; CDR3aa: ASSMKGQGGNTGELF
d_gene: NA; len: 11; v_gene: TRBV2; j_gene: TRBJ1-1; CDR3aa: ASRGQMNTEAF
d_gene: NA; len: 12; v_gene: TRBV11-2; j_gene: TRBJ1-1; CDR3aa: ASSLAGAGTEAF
d_gene: TRBD1; len: 16; v_gene: TRBV23-1; j_gene: TRBJ2-3; CDR3aa: ASSQKPGTGGNTDTQY
d_gene: NA; len: 11; v_gene: TRBV4-2; j_gene: TRBJ2-7; CDR3aa: ASSQTKSGEQY
d_gene: NA; len: 10; v_gene: TRBV29-1; j_gene: TRBJ2-5; CDR3aa: SVGGVGETQY
d_gene: NA; len: 11; v_gene: TRBV28; j_gene: TRBJ1-1; CDR3aa: ASSFQGRTEAF
d_gene: TRBD2; len: 13; v_gene: TRBV5-1; j_gene: TRBJ2-3; CDR3aa: ASSLPSGGADTQY